The rows below give T cell receptor beta chains drawn from one sample of a study of CD8 T cells in ankylosing spondylitis. TCRdb processed the 5' RACE reads anew with MiXCR; each CDR3 protein has one entry. The sample comprises under 250,000 distinct CDR3 sequences, 20% to 30% of which are singletons, and 6.6% rests with the top ten. The sequencing input was blood, either unsorted or a sorted T cell fraction (not recorded which). The receptor source for this set is a male donor with ankylosing spondylitis or in good health (not recorded which). Each CDR3 is given with its conserved first and last residue. A D gene is named only where the DNA matches it firmly. The size of a clone is reported for some rows only, either as once, few or many, or as a class for expanded clones.

clone_size,j_call,v_call,d_call,cdr3_aa,cdr3_nt
-,TRBJ2-7,TRBV4-3,-,CASSQVPDPSYEQYF,TGCGCCAGCAGCCAAGTACCGGATCCCTCCTACGAGCAGTACTTC
many,TRBJ2-1,TRBV20-1,TRBD2,CSARDPPGLAGVGGEQFF,TGCAGTGCTAGAGATCCCCCGGGGCTAGCGGGAGTAGGGGGTGAGCAGTTCTTC
-,TRBJ2-7,TRBV6-1,-,CASSPGMKSYEQYF,TGTGCCAGCAGTCCGGGAATGAAGTCCTACGAGCAGTACTTC
many,TRBJ2-5,TRBV6-5,TRBD2,CASSSSGTSGSRETQYF,TGTGCCAGCAGTTCATCCGGGACTAGCGGGAGTCGGGAGACCCAGTACTTC
-,TRBJ1-1,TRBV29-1,-,CSVLGTGAGENTEAFF,TGCAGCGTTCTTGGGACGGGGGCCGGGGAGAACACTGAAGCTTTCTTT
-,TRBJ2-7,TRBV7-2,TRBD2,CASSLGPSGSGYEQYF,TGTGCCAGCAGCTTGGGGCCTAGCGGGAGCGGATACGAGCAGTACTTC
many,TRBJ2-7,TRBV12-3/TRBV12-4,-,CASSLRGGGEQYF,TGTGCCAGCAGTTTGAGGGGAGGGGGGGAGCAGTACTTC
many,TRBJ2-3,TRBV29-1,TRBD1,CSVKGTVTDTQYF,TGCAGCGTTAAGGGGACAGTCACAGATACGCAGTATTTT
-,TRBJ2-1,TRBV4-1,-,CASSQGELRQGLGAGAYNEQFF,TGCGCCAGCAGCCAAGGGGAGCTCCGACAGGGGCTCGGTGCGGGAGCCTACAATGAGCAGTTCTTC
-,TRBJ2-1,TRBV29-1,TRBD2,CSVLLTTSGPPNEQFF,TGCAGCGTTCTCCTTACGACTAGCGGGCCTCCCAATGAGCAGTTCTTC
-,TRBJ1-2,TRBV20-1,TRBD1,CSAWRTGGDGYTF,TGCAGTGCTTGGAGGACAGGGGGCGATGGCTACACCTTC
many,TRBJ2-1,TRBV11-2,-,CASSLGQTGRQGSVNEQFF,TGTGCCAGCAGCTTAGGACAAACAGGCCGCCAAGGGTCTGTGAATGAGCAGTTCTTC
many,TRBJ2-5,TRBV28,-,CASVVGGAAETQYF,TGTGCCAGCGTAGTAGGCGGGGCGGCAGAGACCCAGTACTTC
-,TRBJ2-7,TRBV20-1,-,CSTGENSYEQYF,TGCAGTACCGGAGAGAACTCCTACGAGCAGTACTTC
-,TRBJ1-2,TRBV6-1,-,CASSPGLGGYGYTF,TGTGCCAGCAGCCCCGGTTTGGGGGGCTATGGCTACACCTTC
many,TRBJ2-1,TRBV29-1,TRBD2,CSVEDRREGIYNEQFF,TGCAGCGTTGAAGATAGGCGGGAGGGCATCTACAATGAGCAGTTCTTC
few,TRBJ2-5,TRBV10-3,TRBD2,CAISDPAAGVETQYF,TGTGCCATCAGTGACCCCGCAGCGGGAGTCGAGACCCAGTACTTC
many,TRBJ2-3,TRBV12-3/TRBV12-4,-,CASSLALRPSTDTQYF,TGTGCCAGCAGTTTAGCGCTACGGCCTAGCACAGATACGCAGTATTTT
-,TRBJ2-3,TRBV5-1,TRBD2,CASSIRLAGDTQYF,TGCGCCAGCAGCATAAGACTAGCGGGAGATACGCAGTATTTT
few,TRBJ1-5,TRBV12-3/TRBV12-4,-,CASSFISNQPQHF,TGTGCCAGCAGTTTTATTAGCAATCAGCCCCAGCATTTT
many,TRBJ2-7,TRBV9,TRBD1,CASSVDNRGSGEQYF,TGTGCCAGCAGCGTAGATAACAGGGGGAGCGGCGAGCAGTACTTC
many,TRBJ2-2,TRBV12-3/TRBV12-4,-,CASSFWGAGELFF,TGTGCCAGCAGTTTCTGGGGAGCCGGGGAGCTGTTTTTT
many,TRBJ1-2,TRBV5-4,-,CASSSDTWGYGYTF,TGTGCCAGCAGCTCGGACACCTGGGGCTATGGCTACACCTTC